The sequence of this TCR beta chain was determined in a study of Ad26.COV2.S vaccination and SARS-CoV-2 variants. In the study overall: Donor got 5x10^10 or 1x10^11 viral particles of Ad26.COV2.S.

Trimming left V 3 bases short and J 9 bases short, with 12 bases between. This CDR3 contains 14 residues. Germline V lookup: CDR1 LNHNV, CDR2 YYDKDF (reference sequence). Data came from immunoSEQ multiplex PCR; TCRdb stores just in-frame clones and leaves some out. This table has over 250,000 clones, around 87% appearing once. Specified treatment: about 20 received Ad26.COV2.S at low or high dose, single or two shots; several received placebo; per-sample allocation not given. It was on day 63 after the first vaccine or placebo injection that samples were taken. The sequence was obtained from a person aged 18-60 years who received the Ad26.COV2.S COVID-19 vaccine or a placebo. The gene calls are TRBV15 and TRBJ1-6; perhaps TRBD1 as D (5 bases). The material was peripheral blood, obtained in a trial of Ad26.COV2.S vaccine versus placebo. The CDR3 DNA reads TGTGCCACCAGCAGGGAGGGGCAGTTTTCACCCCTCCACTTT. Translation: CATSREGQFSPLHF.